These 28 T cell receptor beta chains were all obtained from the same sample, sequenced in a study of vaccination and CD4 T cells after COVID-19. Treatment here: roughly 10-day PBMC culture with coronavirus spike peptide pools or control peptides (ViraFEST assay). No antigen is known for these receptors. Cultured CD4+ T cell DNA underwent sequencing with the Oncomine TCR Beta short-read assay. MiXCR, run by TCRdb on the PCR reads, gives a single entry per CDR3 protein. The sample gives roughly 24,000 distinct CDR3 sequences, under 70% of which show up once; 4.5% to 6% is in the top ten. Sequenced input: CD4+ T cells from blood, cultured in vitro. Receptor source: a human donor who had recovered from COVID-19.

This clonotype was picked up a small number of times. The chain recombines TRBV7-2 with TRBJ1-6, with TRBD1 matching over 7 bases. The germline V gene has CDR1 SGHTA and CDR2 FQGNSA. This CDR3 spans 14 amino acids. J lost 6 bases, V lost 5 bases, and 4 bases had no gene match. CDR3 in DNA: TGTGCCAGCAGCCAGGGACAGCCTAATTCACCCCTCCACTTT. Protein sequence: CASSQGQPNSPLHF.

The V gene is TRBV7-2, the J gene TRBJ1-6, with D tentatively TRBD1 (6 bases). Trimming pared 8 bases from V and 7 bases from J, leaving 12 bases between. The CDR3 runs to 13 residues. Germline V lookup: CDR1 SGHTA, CDR2 FQGNSA. The CDR3 spells CASSLGGNSPLHF. The CDR3 DNA reads TGTGCCAGCTCTCTCGGGGGCAATTCACCCCTCCACTTT.

The chain has TRBV25-1 and TRBJ1-5; D possibly corresponds to TRBD1 (6 bases). The CDR3 runs 14 residues. The V end was cut by 4 bases, the J end by 6 bases, with 13 bases between. Germline CDR1 is MGHDK and CDR2 is SYGVNS. CDR3 sequence reads: CASSGPGGPQPQHF. CDR3 sequence (DNA): TGTGCCAGCAGTGGGCCTGGGGGGCCTCAGCCCCAGCATTTT.

This chain joins TRBV7-3 and TRBJ2-2; 9 nucleotides match TRBD2. Trimming cost V 0 bases and J 5 bases; bases outside gene matches: 4. Germline V lookup: CDR1 SGHTA, CDR2 FQGTGA. The CDR3 contains 16 residues. The CDR3 sequence is CASSLTGTSRTGELFF. The CDR3 DNA follows: TGTGCCAGCAGCTTAACTGGGACTAGCCGAACCGGGGAGCTGTTTTTT.

A note on this clonotype: Relative to the germline gene, one junction end is altered; a read error may explain this. The J gene is TRBJ2-5, the V gene TRBV7-7; D is perhaps TRBD1 (5 bases). The CDR3 length is 13 residues. Germline V gene data show CDR1 as SSHAT and CDR2 as FNYEAQ (reference sequence). Written as DNA, the CDR3 is TGTGCTAGCAGCTTAGGAAGGGGAGAGACCCAGTACTTC. As protein: CASSLGRGETQYF.

This chain joins TRBV10-2 and TRBJ2-2, with 7 nucleotides matching TRBD1. The CDR3 contains 15 residues. With 10 bases clipped from V and 4 bases from J, the junction kept 12 bases outside the gene matches. Per the germline V gene, CDR1 is WSHSY and CDR2 is SAAADI. The CDR3 reads CATPGTGEGTGELFF. The CDR3 nucleotides are TGCGCCACCCCGGGAACAGGGGAAGGCACCGGGGAGCTGTTTTTT.

The chain combines TRBV20-1 with TRBJ1-5; D is ambiguous. Per germline, CDR1 DFQATT and CDR2 SNEGSKA (reference sequence). The V gene lost 6 bases and the J gene lost 1 base, with 16 bases spanning the gap. The CDR3 has 15 amino acids. CDR3 sequence (DNA): TGCAGTGCCCGGCGACAAATTTGGAGCAATCAGCCCCAGCATTTT. Translated, it gives CSARRQIWSNQPQHF.

V gene TRBV10-3 combines with J gene TRBJ1-6; D is undetermined. The germline V and J ends were trimmed by 3 bases and 5 bases, with 8 bases remaining between them. The germline gives CDR1 ENHRY, CDR2 SYGVKD. This CDR3 contains 14 residues. CDR3 nucleotide sequence: TGTGCCATCAGTGATCGGGGAAATAATTCACCCCTCCACTTT. Encoded protein: CAISDRGNNSPLHF.

The rearrangement uses TRBV15 and TRBJ2-2; 8 positions agree with TRBD1. Germline CDR1 is LNHNV and CDR2 is YYDKDF (reference sequence). The junction had 3 bases not matched to a gene; V was cut back by 5 bases and J by 7 bases. The CDR3 length is 13 residues. In nucleotides, the CDR3 is TGTGCCACCAGCGGACAGGGATACGGGGAGCTGTTTTTT. Residues: CATSGQGYGELFF.

This clonotype is a singleton in its sample. The V and J genes are TRBV24-1 and TRBJ2-3, with D unresolved. The CDR3 sequence is 15 residues long. Trimming removed 1 base at V and 0 bases at J, with 7 bases between. Germline CDR1 reads KGHDR; CDR2 reads SFDVKD. The CDR3 sequence is CATSDFSVSTDTQYF. DNA for the CDR3: TGTGCCACCAGTGATTTCTCGGTTAGCACAGATACGCAGTATTTT.

This chain links TRBV7-6 with TRBJ2-5, with a weak D call TRBD2 (5 bases). Germline lookup yields CDR1 SGHVS and CDR2 FNYEAQ. This CDR3 is 16 amino acids long. Trimming stripped 3 bases from V and 1 base from J, with 15 bases between. CDR3 in amino acids: CASSFRRSEAQETQYF. The CDR3 region has the DNA TGTGCCAGCAGCTTCAGACGGTCGGAGGCCCAAGAGACCCAGTACTTC.

The gene calls are TRBV20-1 and TRBJ1-2, with D hard to call. Between the trimmed V and J ends, which lost 4 bases and 3 bases, there was a span of 9 bases. Germline values: CDR1 DFQATT, CDR2 SNEGSKA (reference sequence). The CDR3 length is 12 residues. This chain's CDR3 is CSATPGHYGYTF. DNA for the CDR3: TGCAGTGCTACGCCAGGCCACTATGGCTACACCTTC.

This chain links TRBV27 with TRBJ1-2; 7 bases line up with TRBD1. The V segment lost 5 bases and the J segment 3 bases; nucleotides outside the gene matches: 15. Germline-derived CDR1 and CDR2 are MNHEY and SMNVEV (reference sequence). The CDR3 totals 17 residues. The CDR3 DNA reads as TGTGCCAGCAGTCCGGGCCTCAGGGGGGGACGCCACTATGGCTACACCTTC. Translating it yields CASSPGLRGGRHYGYTF.

The sample holds a few counts of this clonotype. The chain has TRBV27 and TRBJ2-6; D remains unclear. The CDR3 has 14 residues. Germline loops: CDR1 MNHEY, CDR2 SMNVEV (reference sequence). V was trimmed by 3 bases and J by 1 base, leaving 4 bases between them. Written as DNA, the CDR3 is TGTGCCAGCAGTTTTAGTTCTGGGGCCAACGTCCTGACTTTC. Translated: CASSFSSGANVLTF.

The CDR3 loop reads CSARGDVSPYGYTF. DNA for the CDR3: TGCAGTGCTAGGGGCGACGTAAGCCCATATGGCTACACCTTC. The chain has TRBV20-1 and TRBJ1-2; D ambiguous. Between the trimmed V and J ends, which lost 3 bases and 5 bases, there was a span of 16 bases. Germline values: CDR1 DFQATT, CDR2 SNEGSKA (reference sequence). CDR3 length: 14 residues.

This chain joins TRBV7-2 and TRBJ2-1, with 9 nucleotides matching TRBD2. V lost 5 bases and J lost 7; bases outside the gene matches: 9. The CDR3 has 15 amino acids. CDR1 is SGHTA and CDR2 is FQGNSA in the germline V gene. The CDR3 bases are TGTGCCAGCAGCACCCTTGGGCTAGCGGGAAATGAGCAGTTCTTC. Its translation is CASSTLGLAGNEQFF.

This clonotype has more than one count but fewer than ten. CDR3 sequence reads: CASSPPGTANGGYTF. In DNA, the CDR3 is TGTGCCAGCAGCCCTCCCGGGACGGCTAATGGTGGCTACACCTTC. The rearrangement links TRBV6-1 to TRBJ1-2, with a tentative D call TRBD1 (5 bases). The V and J ends lost 6 bases and 7 bases respectively, with 21 bases between them. This CDR3 has 15 residues. Germline CDR1 is MNHNS and CDR2 is SASEGT.

The genes are TRBV24-1 and TRBJ1-2; 7 positions agree with TRBD1. The V gene end was trimmed by 2 bases and the J gene end by 3 bases; junction bases not matched to a gene: 2. Germline V lookup: CDR1 KGHDR, CDR2 SFDVKD. This CDR3 spans 14 amino acids. CDR3 sequence: CATSDSTGYYGYTF. CDR3 bases: TGTGCCACCAGTGATTCGACAGGGTACTATGGCTACACCTTC.

This clonotype has a handful of counts. The chain employs TRBV15 and TRBJ1-3; no definite D call. The V end was cut by 0 bases, the J end by 3 bases, with 12 bases between. This CDR3 region has 16 residues. Germline loops: CDR1 LNHNV, CDR2 YYDKDF (reference sequence). The CDR3 nucleotides read TGTGCCACCAGCAGAGATAAAGGCGGATTTGGAAACACCATATATTTT. As protein: CATSRDKGGFGNTIYF.

The chain has TRBV5-4 and TRBJ2-5; D is uncertain. CDR3 size: 14 residues. The ends were cut back, 0 bases at V and 0 bases at J, with 6 bases in the middle. The V gene's germline CDR1 is SGHNT and CDR2 YYREEE (reference sequence). The CDR3 DNA follows: TGTGCCAGCAGCTTGGAGCCATACCAAGAGACCCAGTACTTC. This encodes CASSLEPYQETQYF.

This clonotype was picked up a small number of times. The rearrangement joins TRBV19 to TRBJ2-1, with D perhaps TRBD1 (5 bases). CDR1 is LNHDA and CDR2 is SQIVND in the germline V gene (reference sequence). V lost 1 base and J lost 8, with 15 bases in between. CDR3 length equals 15 residues. The CDR3 spells CASSIVVQGQYEQFF. DNA of the CDR3: TGTGCCAGTAGTATAGTTGTCCAGGGTCAGTATGAGCAGTTCTTC.

This rearrangement joins TRBV20-1 to TRBJ2-5; 10 bases line up with TRBD2. The CDR3 is 15 residues long. J gave up 7 bases and V 1 base, and 9 bases lay outside the gene matches. CDR1 is DFQATT and CDR2 is SNEGSKA in the germline V gene (reference sequence). CDR3 sequence: CSARGLAGNHATQYF. CDR3 coding DNA: TGCAGTGCTAGAGGACTAGCGGGTAATCACGCGACCCAGTACTTC.

The chain employs TRBV7-2 and TRBJ2-7; D is ambiguous. Germline CDR1 reads SGHTA; CDR2 reads FQGNSA. Trimming removed 2 bases from V and 4 bases from J, with 3 bases in between. This CDR3 is built from 11 residues. CDR3 protein: CASSLQYEQYF. The CDR3 region has the DNA TGTGCCAGCAGCTTACAATACGAGCAGTACTTC.

V and J are TRBV7-9 and TRBJ2-3; TRBD2 matches at 8 bases. The CDR3 has 16 residues. V lost 1 base to trimming and J lost 2 bases; unmatched junction nucleotides: 5. Germline V gene sequence: CDR1 SEHNR, CDR2 FQNEAQ (reference sequence). CDR3 protein: CASSLGLAGLTDTQYF. The CDR3 DNA is TGTGCCAGCAGCTTAGGCCTAGCGGGCCTCACAGATACGCAGTATTTT.

Here the CDR3 reads CSARANLGQYNEQFF. CDR3 coding DNA: TGCAGTGCTAGAGCGAACCTCGGACAGTACAATGAGCAGTTCTTC. This chain links TRBV20-1 with TRBJ2-1, with D possibly matching TRBD1 (6 bases). Germline V gene sequence: CDR1 DFQATT, CDR2 SNEGSKA (reference sequence). V lost 1 base and J 4 bases, leaving 14 bases between the germline ends. The CDR3 is made up of 15 amino acids.

The chain combines TRBV19 with TRBJ2-1, with 7 bases matching TRBD2. With 6 bases clipped from V and 10 bases from J, the junction kept 9 bases outside the gene matches. There are 13 residues in the CDR3. CDR1 and CDR2 from the germline V gene are LNHDA and SQIVND (reference sequence). The CDR3 loop reads CASSTRLGGEQFF. The DNA of the CDR3 is TGTGCCAGTAGCACTCGATTGGGGGGGGAGCAGTTCTTC.

CDR3 nucleotide sequence: TGTGCCTGGACTAGCGGCACAGATACGCAGTATTTT. Translating gives CAWTSGTDTQYF. This chain connects TRBV30 to TRBJ2-3; weak D call: TRBD2 (6 bases). The germline V and J ends were trimmed by 4 bases and 1 base, with 6 bases remaining between them. The CDR3 has 12 residues. Germline lookup yields CDR1 GTSNPN and CDR2 SVGIG (reference sequence). The full variable domain, its missing parts supplied by reference TRBV30 and TRBJ2-3, is SQTIHQWPATLVQPVGSPLSLECTVEGTSNPNLYWYRQAAGRGLQLLFYSVGIGQISSEVPQNLSASRPQDRQFILSSKKLLLSDSGFYLCAWTSGTDTQYFGPGTRLTVL.

Only one count was recorded for this clonotype. The rearrangement links TRBV7-3 to TRBJ1-2; D call uncertain. The CDR3 contains 13 residues. Trimming cost V 8 bases and J 2 bases, with 12 bases left between them. Per germline, CDR1 SGHTA and CDR2 FQGTGA. CDR3 nucleotide sequence: TGTGCCAGCGGGTTTGGGGAGAACTATGGCTACACCTTC. Protein product: CASGFGENYGYTF. The full variable domain, with the rest looked up from reference TRBV7-3 and TRBJ1-2, is GAGVSQTPSNKVTEKGKYVELRCDPISGHTALYWYRQSLGQGPEFLIYFQGTGAADDSGLPNDRFFAVRPEGSVSTLKIQRTERGDSAVYLCASGFGENYGYTFGSGTRLTVV.